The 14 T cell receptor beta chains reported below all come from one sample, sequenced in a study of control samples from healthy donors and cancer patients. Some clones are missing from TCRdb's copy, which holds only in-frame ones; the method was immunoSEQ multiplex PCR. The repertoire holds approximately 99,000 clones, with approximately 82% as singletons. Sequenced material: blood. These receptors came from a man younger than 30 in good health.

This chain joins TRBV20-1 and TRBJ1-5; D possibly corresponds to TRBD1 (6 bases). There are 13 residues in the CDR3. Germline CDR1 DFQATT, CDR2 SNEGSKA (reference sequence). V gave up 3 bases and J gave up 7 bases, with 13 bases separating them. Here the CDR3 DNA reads TGCAGTGCTAGTGTCGGGGGCCGGCAGCCCCAGCATTTT. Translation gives CSASVGGRQPQHF.

The CDR3 spells CASSEDRRVIIYF. DNA of the CDR3: TGTGCCAGCAGTGAGGACCGACGGGTAATAATATATTTT. The chain combines TRBV6-1 with TRBJ1-3; D not certain. The germline V and J ends were trimmed by 3 bases and 13 bases, with 16 bases remaining between them. The germline gives CDR1 MNHNS, CDR2 SASEGT. The CDR3 runs to 13 residues.

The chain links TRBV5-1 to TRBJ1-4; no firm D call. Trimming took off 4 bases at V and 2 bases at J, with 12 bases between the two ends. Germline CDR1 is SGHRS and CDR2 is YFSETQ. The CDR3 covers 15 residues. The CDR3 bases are TGCGCCAGCAGCCAAGCATTGGCGACTAATGAAAAACTGTTTTTT. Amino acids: CASSQALATNEKLFF.

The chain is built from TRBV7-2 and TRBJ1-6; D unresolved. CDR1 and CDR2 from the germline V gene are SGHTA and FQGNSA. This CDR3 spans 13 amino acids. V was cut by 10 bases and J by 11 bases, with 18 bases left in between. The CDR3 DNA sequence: TGTGCCACCTTGGCAACCGGAGTGACACCCCTCCACTTT. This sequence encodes CATLATGVTPLHF.

CDR3 sequence: CASSLGVSGPQETQYF. The CDR3 DNA follows: TGTGCCAGCAGCTTAGGAGTTAGCGGGCCCCAAGAGACCCAGTACTTC. The V call is TRBV7-8, the J call TRBJ2-5; TRBD2 matches 7 bases. Per the germline V gene, CDR1 is SGHVS and CDR2 is FQNEAQ. The CDR3 loop spans 16 amino acids. The junction had 6 bases not matched to a gene; V was cut back by 1 base and J by 1 base. Filled out from reference TRBV7-8 and TRBJ2-5, the complete variable domain reads GAGVSQSPRYKVAKRGQDVALRCDPISGHVSLFWYQQALGQGPEFLTYFQNEAQLDKSGLPSDRFFAERPEGSVSTLKIQRTQQEDSAVYLCASSLGVSGPQETQYFGPGTRLLVL.

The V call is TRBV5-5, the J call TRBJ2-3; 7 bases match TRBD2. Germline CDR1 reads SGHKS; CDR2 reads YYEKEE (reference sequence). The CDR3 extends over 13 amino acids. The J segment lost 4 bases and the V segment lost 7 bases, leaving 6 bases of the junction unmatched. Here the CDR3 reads CASHGLVADTQYF. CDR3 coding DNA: TGTGCCAGCCACGGACTAGTCGCAGATACGCAGTATTTT.

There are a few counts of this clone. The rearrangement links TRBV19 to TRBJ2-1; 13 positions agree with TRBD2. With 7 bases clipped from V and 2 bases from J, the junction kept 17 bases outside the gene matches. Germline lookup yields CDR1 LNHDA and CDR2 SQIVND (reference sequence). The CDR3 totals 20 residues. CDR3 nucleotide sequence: TGTGCCAGTATTGCCCGTGGACTAGCGGGGGCTAAACGGACCTACAATGAGCAGTTCTTC. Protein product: CASIARGLAGAKRTYNEQFF. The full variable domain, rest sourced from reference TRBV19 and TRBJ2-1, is DGGITQSPKYLFRKEGQNVTLSCEQNLNHDAMYWYRQDPGQGLRLIYYSQIVNDFQKGDIAEGYSVSREKKESFPLTVTSAQKNPTAFYLCASIARGLAGAKRTYNEQFFGPGTRLTVL.

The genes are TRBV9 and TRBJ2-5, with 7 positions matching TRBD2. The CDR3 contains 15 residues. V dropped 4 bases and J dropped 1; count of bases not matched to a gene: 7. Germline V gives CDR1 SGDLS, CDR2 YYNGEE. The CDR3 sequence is CASSPHGEGQETQYF. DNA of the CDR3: TGTGCCAGCAGCCCCCACGGGGAGGGCCAAGAGACCCAGTACTTC. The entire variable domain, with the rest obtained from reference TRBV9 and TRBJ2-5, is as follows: DSGVTQTPKHLITATGQRVTLRCSPRSGDLSVYWYQQSLDQGLQFLIQYYNGEERAKGNILERFSAQQFPDLHSELNLSSLELGDSALYFCASSPHGEGQETQYFGPGTRLLVL.

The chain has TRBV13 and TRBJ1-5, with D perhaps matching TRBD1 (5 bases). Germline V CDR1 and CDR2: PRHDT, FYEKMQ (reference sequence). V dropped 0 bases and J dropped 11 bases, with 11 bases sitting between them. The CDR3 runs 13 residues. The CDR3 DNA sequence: TGTGCCAGCAGCTTAGGCCGGGGGAAGACCCAGCATTTT. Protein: CASSLGRGKTQHF.

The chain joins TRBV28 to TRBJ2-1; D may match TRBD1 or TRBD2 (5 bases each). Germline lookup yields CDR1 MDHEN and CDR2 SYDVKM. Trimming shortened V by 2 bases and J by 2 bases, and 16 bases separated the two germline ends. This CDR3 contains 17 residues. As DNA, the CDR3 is TGTGCCAGCAGTTTACGCCACGGCAGGGACCCCTACAATGAGCAGTTCTTC. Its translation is CASSLRHGRDPYNEQFF.

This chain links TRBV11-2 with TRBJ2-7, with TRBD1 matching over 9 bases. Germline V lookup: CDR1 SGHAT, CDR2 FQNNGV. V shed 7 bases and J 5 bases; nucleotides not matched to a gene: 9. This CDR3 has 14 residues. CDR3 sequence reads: CASNPGTGPHEQYF. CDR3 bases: TGTGCCAGCAACCCCGGGACAGGGCCCCACGAGCAGTACTTC.

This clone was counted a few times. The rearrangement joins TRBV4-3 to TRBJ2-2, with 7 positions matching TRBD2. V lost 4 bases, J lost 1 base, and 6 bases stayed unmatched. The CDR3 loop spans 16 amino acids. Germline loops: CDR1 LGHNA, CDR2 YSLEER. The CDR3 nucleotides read TGCGCCAGCAGCCGTTCAGCGGGGAGGAACACCGGGGAGCTGTTTTTT. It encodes CASSRSAGRNTGELFF.

The CDR3 sequence is CASSLRGPTEAFF. The CDR3 nucleotides read TGTGCCAGCAGCTTGCGAGGGCCCACTGAAGCTTTCTTT. The chain combines TRBV5-6 with TRBJ1-1; no definite D call. Germline-derived CDR1 and CDR2 are SGHDT and YYEEEE. Trimming stripped 1 base from V and 4 bases from J, with 8 bases between. The CDR3 runs 13 residues.

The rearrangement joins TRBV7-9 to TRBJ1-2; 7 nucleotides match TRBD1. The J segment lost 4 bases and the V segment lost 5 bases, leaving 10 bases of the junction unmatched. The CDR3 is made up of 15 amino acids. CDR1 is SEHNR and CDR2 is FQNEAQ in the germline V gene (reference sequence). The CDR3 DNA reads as TGTGCCAGCAGCCCCATTGACAGGGTTGGCTATGGCTACACCTTC. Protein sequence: CASSPIDRVGYGYTF.